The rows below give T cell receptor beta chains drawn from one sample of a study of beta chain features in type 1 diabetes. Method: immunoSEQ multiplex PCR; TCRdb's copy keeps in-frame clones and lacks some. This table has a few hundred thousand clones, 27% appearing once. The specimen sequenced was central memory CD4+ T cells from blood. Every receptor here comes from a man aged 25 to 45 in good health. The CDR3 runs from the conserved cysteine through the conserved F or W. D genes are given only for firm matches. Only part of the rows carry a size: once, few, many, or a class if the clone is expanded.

cdr3_aa: CASSYRGQGGEKLFF
cdr3_nt: TGTGCCAGCAGTTACCGAGGACAGGGCGGGGAAAAACTGTTTTTT
clone_size: -
j_call: TRBJ1-4
cdr3_length: 15
v_call: TRBV6-5
d_call: TRBD1

cdr3_aa: CASSLYDTAGSKNIQYF
cdr3_nt: TGTGCCAGCAGCTTGTACGACACCGCGGGTTCCAAAAACATTCAGTACTTC
clone_size: -
j_call: TRBJ2-4
cdr3_length: 17
v_call: TRBV5-6
d_call: -

cdr3_aa: CASSAGVWNYGYTF
cdr3_nt: TGTGCCAGCAGTGCGGGGGTTTGGAACTATGGCTACACCTTC
clone_size: many
j_call: TRBJ1-2
cdr3_length: 14
v_call: TRBV25-1
d_call: -

cdr3_aa: CASSLAGVRTGDLFF
cdr3_nt: TGTGCCAGCAGCCTAGCGGGAGTTCGCACCGGGGACCTGTTTTTT
clone_size: -
j_call: TRBJ2-2
cdr3_length: 15
v_call: TRBV28
d_call: TRBD2

cdr3_aa: CASSHRTDPPETQYF
cdr3_nt: TGTGCCAGCAGCCACCGGACCGACCCCCCAGAGACCCAGTACTTC
clone_size: -
j_call: TRBJ2-5
cdr3_length: 15
v_call: TRBV5-4
d_call: -

cdr3_aa: CASSSGQATNTEAFF
cdr3_nt: TGTGCCAGCAGCTCGGGACAGGCAACGAACACTGAAGCTTTCTTT
clone_size: few
j_call: TRBJ1-1
cdr3_length: 15
v_call: TRBV5-4
d_call: TRBD1

cdr3_aa: CASSRLYNEQFF
cdr3_nt: TGTGCCAGCTCCAGACTTTACAATGAGCAGTTCTTC
clone_size: -
j_call: TRBJ2-1
cdr3_length: 12
v_call: TRBV2
d_call: -

cdr3_aa: CASSDDRGYEQYF
cdr3_nt: TGTGCCAGCAGTGACGACAGGGGCTACGAGCAGTACTTC
clone_size: -
j_call: TRBJ2-7
cdr3_length: 13
v_call: TRBV9
d_call: TRBD1

cdr3_aa: CASSLRTTINEQYF
cdr3_nt: TGTGCCAGCAGCCTAAGGACAACTATCAACGAGCAGTACTTC
clone_size: few
j_call: TRBJ2-7
cdr3_length: 14
v_call: TRBV5-5
d_call: -

cdr3_aa: CASSLNREGSYEQYF
cdr3_nt: TGTGCCAGTAGTCTCAACAGGGAGGGCTCCTACGAGCAGTACTTC
clone_size: few
j_call: TRBJ2-7
cdr3_length: 15
v_call: TRBV19
d_call: -

cdr3_aa: CASSADRVSGYTF
cdr3_nt: TGCGCCAGCAGTGCGGACAGGGTCTCTGGCTACACCTTC
clone_size: few
j_call: TRBJ1-2
cdr3_length: 13
v_call: TRBV10-2
d_call: TRBD1

cdr3_aa: CASSWLQGPDTQYF
cdr3_nt: TGTGCCAGCAGCTGGCTACAGGGGCCAGATACGCAGTATTTT
clone_size: -
j_call: TRBJ2-3
cdr3_length: 14
v_call: TRBV5-4
d_call: TRBD1

cdr3_aa: CASSFSGANTGELFF
cdr3_nt: TGTGCCAGCAGTTTTAGCGGGGCGAACACCGGGGAGCTGTTTTTT
clone_size: once
j_call: TRBJ2-2
cdr3_length: 15
v_call: TRBV6-6
d_call: TRBD2

cdr3_aa: CASSQDVGGRGADTQYF
cdr3_nt: TGCGCCAGCAGCCAAGATGTCGGAGGGAGAGGGGCAGATACGCAGTATTTT
clone_size: few
j_call: TRBJ2-3
cdr3_length: 17
v_call: TRBV4-3
d_call: -

cdr3_aa: CAISEGRNTEAFF
cdr3_nt: TGTGCCATCAGTGAGGGTAGGAACACTGAAGCTTTCTTT
clone_size: -
j_call: TRBJ1-1
cdr3_length: 13
v_call: TRBV10-3
d_call: -

cdr3_aa: CAWSVRLRDNEQFF
cdr3_nt: TGTGCCTGGAGTGTACGGTTACGGGACAATGAGCAGTTCTTC
clone_size: -
j_call: TRBJ2-1
cdr3_length: 14
v_call: TRBV30
d_call: -

cdr3_aa: CAPQGPHGYTF
cdr3_nt: TGCGCCCCGCAGGGGCCCCATGGCTACACCTTC
clone_size: few
j_call: TRBJ1-2
cdr3_length: 11
v_call: TRBV20-1
d_call: -

cdr3_aa: CASSPPPAGVGLDTQYF
cdr3_nt: TGTGCCAGCAGCCCCCCCCCAGCGGGAGTTGGCCTAGATACGCAGTATTTT
clone_size: -
j_call: TRBJ2-3
cdr3_length: 17
v_call: TRBV9
d_call: TRBD2

cdr3_aa: CSVAGHLTDTQYF
cdr3_nt: TGCAGCGTTGCAGGACACTTAACAGATACGCAGTATTTT
clone_size: -
j_call: TRBJ2-3
cdr3_length: 13
v_call: TRBV29-1
d_call: -

cdr3_aa: CASSPEDRVNTEAFF
cdr3_nt: TGTGCCAGCAGCCCGGAAGACAGGGTGAACACTGAAGCTTTCTTT
clone_size: -
j_call: TRBJ1-1
cdr3_length: 15
v_call: TRBV5-4
d_call: TRBD1

cdr3_aa: CASSERGDNEQFF
cdr3_nt: TGTGCCAGCTCGGAACGGGGGGACAATGAGCAGTTCTTC
clone_size: once
j_call: TRBJ2-1
cdr3_length: 13
v_call: TRBV6-6
d_call: TRBD2

cdr3_aa: CASSLEGRHTDTQYF
cdr3_nt: TGCGCCAGCAGCTTGGAGGGACGGCACACAGATACGCAGTATTTT
clone_size: few
j_call: TRBJ2-3
cdr3_length: 15
v_call: TRBV5-1
d_call: -

cdr3_aa: CASSLTSGSNEQFF
cdr3_nt: TGTGCCAGCAGCTTGACTAGCGGGAGCAATGAGCAGTTCTTC
clone_size: few
j_call: TRBJ2-1
cdr3_length: 14
v_call: TRBV7-2
d_call: TRBD2

cdr3_aa: CSVEVGSGSTDTQYF
cdr3_nt: TGCAGCGTTGAAGTAGGGAGTGGTAGCACAGATACGCAGTATTTT
clone_size: many
j_call: TRBJ2-3
cdr3_length: 15
v_call: TRBV29-1
d_call: -

cdr3_aa: CASSSVRGSTQYEQYF
cdr3_nt: TGTGCCAGCAGCTCCGTCCGCGGGAGTACTCAGTACGAGCAGTACTTC
clone_size: -
j_call: TRBJ2-7
cdr3_length: 16
v_call: TRBV7-9
d_call: TRBD2

cdr3_aa: CASSLLSGGGYEQYF
cdr3_nt: TGTGCCAGCAGCCTCCTTAGCGGGGGGGGCTACGAGCAGTACTTC
clone_size: -
j_call: TRBJ2-7
cdr3_length: 15
v_call: TRBV7-2
d_call: TRBD2

cdr3_aa: CASSPGSGARGTEAFF
cdr3_nt: TGCGCCAGCAGCCCCGGGTCGGGGGCGAGGGGCACTGAAGCTTTCTTT
clone_size: few
j_call: TRBJ1-1
cdr3_length: 16
v_call: TRBV5-1
d_call: -

cdr3_aa: CASSAPDTGWETQYF
cdr3_nt: TGCGCCAGCAGCGCACCGGACACGGGTTGGGAGACCCAGTACTTC
clone_size: -
j_call: TRBJ2-5
cdr3_length: 15
v_call: TRBV5-1
d_call: -

cdr3_aa: CASSVGTLNYGYTF
cdr3_nt: TGTGCCAGCAGCGTGGGGACTCTTAACTATGGCTACACCTTC
clone_size: -
j_call: TRBJ1-2
cdr3_length: 14
v_call: TRBV9
d_call: -

cdr3_aa: CASSRDRAEQYF
cdr3_nt: TGTGCCAGCAGTCGTGACAGGGCCGAGCAGTACTTC
clone_size: -
j_call: TRBJ2-7
cdr3_length: 12
v_call: TRBV2
d_call: TRBD1

cdr3_aa: CASSPRGDSSTDTQYF
cdr3_nt: TGCGCCAGCAGCCCCCGTGGGGACTCTAGCACAGATACGCAGTATTTT
clone_size: -
j_call: TRBJ2-3
cdr3_length: 16
v_call: TRBV5-1
d_call: -

cdr3_aa: CASSDSSEQFF
cdr3_nt: TGCGCCAGCAGCGATTCCAGTGAGCAGTTCTTC
clone_size: few
j_call: TRBJ2-1
cdr3_length: 11
v_call: TRBV5-1
d_call: -

cdr3_aa: CASSLTGTGETQYF
cdr3_nt: TGCGCCAGCAGTTTAACAGGGACTGGGGAGACCCAGTACTTC
clone_size: -
j_call: TRBJ2-5
cdr3_length: 14
v_call: TRBV4-1
d_call: -

cdr3_aa: CATSRNKEGGVYF
cdr3_nt: TGTGCCACCAGCAGAAACAAAGAAGGAGGGGTATATTTT
clone_size: -
j_call: TRBJ1-3
cdr3_length: 13
v_call: TRBV15
d_call: -

cdr3_aa: CASSLAGGPPGELFF
cdr3_nt: TGTGCCAGCAGCTTAGCGGGGGGGCCACCCGGGGAGCTGTTTTTT
clone_size: -
j_call: TRBJ2-2
cdr3_length: 15
v_call: TRBV5-4
d_call: TRBD2

cdr3_aa: CASSPIAGGLSTVEQYF
cdr3_nt: TGTGCCAGCAGCCCTATAGCGGGAGGGCTATCTACGGTCGAGCAGTACTTC
clone_size: -
j_call: TRBJ2-7
cdr3_length: 17
v_call: TRBV7-2
d_call: TRBD2

cdr3_aa: CASNTGQGSETQYF
cdr3_nt: TGTGCCAGCAACACGGGACAGGGGTCAGAGACCCAGTACTTC
clone_size: -
j_call: TRBJ2-5
cdr3_length: 14
v_call: TRBV16
d_call: TRBD1